This T cell receptor (beta chain) was identified in a study of OX40 agonist ivuxolimab in advanced cancers. Overall study context: Head and neck, renal cell, melanoma or hepatocellular carcinoma were the cancers that dose-escalation patients had. A male proportion of about 80% was recorded, with mean age approximately 60 years and range about 20 to 90. Whole-study findings and limits: Mean expanded clone counts were higher in CD8+ than CD4+ T cells. Expanded peripheral T-cell antigen specificity went undetermined.

Clones were sequenced by immunoSEQ multiplex PCR, and TCRdb holds only the in-frame ones, with some missing. The sample contains some 39,000 clones, 90% of which appear only once. This clone was detected only once. Antigen unknown. The germline V gene encodes CDR1 MRHNA and CDR2 SNTAGT. This CDR3 region has 21 residues. The V segment lost 0 bases and the J segment 0 bases; nucleotides outside the gene matches: 9. The source was CD4+ or CD8+ T cells sorted from blood, collected in a trial of the OX40 agonist ivuxolimab. The TCR originated in an adult with an advanced solid tumor such as melanoma, head and neck, liver or kidney cancer. V and J are TRBV6-4 and TRBJ2-2; 14 nucleotides align to TRBD2. CDR3: CASSDSRAGLAGGTNTGELFF. The CDR3 DNA is TGTGCCAGCAGTGACTCCCGTGCCGGACTAGCGGGAGGTACGAACACCGGGGAGCTGTTTTTT.